The TCR beta chain under discussion was sequenced for a study of cytomegalovirus exposure and HLA in healthy donors. The study, taken as a whole, reports: In an earlier analysis, productive rearrangement rates for most beta V segments clustered near 87% or 30%. A later analysis linked a missense DCLRE1C variant to TCR beta V- and J-gene trimming. The authors judged a highly shared variant cluster likely a sequencing artifact. According to the study, 160 or so TCR beta chains were cytomegalovirus-associated.

This clone has just one count. Its antigen is still unknown. Germline V gene sequence: CDR1 MDHEN, CDR2 SYDVKM. V lost 2 bases to trimming and J lost 2 bases, with 10 bases between them. CDR3 length equals 15 residues. The PCR contained 60 Vbeta and 13 Jbeta primers. The assay was immunoSEQ multiplex PCR, and TCRdb's table has in-frame clones only and misses some. The data contain 50,000 to 75,000 clones, over 70% of them singletons. This receptor was obtained from a woman aged 40 to 50 in good health and CMV-seronegative. Material for sequencing was PBMCs. V is TRBV28 and J is TRBJ1-5; D is undetermined. CDR3: CASSLGTARNQPQHF. DNA of the CDR3: TGTGCCAGCAGTTTAGGAACAGCCCGCAATCAGCCCCAGCATTTT.